This is a list of T cell receptor beta chains from one sample in a study of T cell changes during pregnancy in multiple sclerosis. Assay used: immunoSEQ multiplex PCR; TCRdb lists only in-frame clones, some missing. The table records tens of thousands of clones, 94% of them present only once. Sample: CD4+ T cells from peripheral blood mononuclear cells, taken in the first trimester of pregnancy. The receptors derive from a female donor with multiple sclerosis, enrolled in a pregnancy study. CDR3s include the opening cysteine and the closing phenylalanine or tryptophan. The D gene is left open where the match is weak. A clone size is listed for some rows: how often the clone was seen (once, few, many), or a class if it is expanded.

>TRBV5-6|-|TRBJ1-2|TRBD1|14
TGTGCCAGCAGCTTGCGACAGGGTGTCTATGGCTACACCTTC
CASSLRQGVYGYTF
>TRBV7-8|-|TRBJ1-2|-|14
TGTGCCAGCAGCAGCGACAGGCTAAACTATGGCTACACCTTC
CASSSDRLNYGYTF
>TRBV5-1|-|TRBJ2-1|TRBD2|18
TGCGCCAGCAGCTTGAGGGTTAGCGGGCGGAGCTCCTACAATGAGCAGTTCTTC
CASSLRVSGRSSYNEQFF
>TRBV11-2|few|TRBJ1-6|-|13
TGTGCCAGCAGCCCAGGGGCCAATTCACCCCTCCACTTT
CASSPGANSPLHF
>TRBV5-1|-|TRBJ1-4|TRBD1|16
TGCGCCAGCAGCTTGCCGGGACAGGGTCTCAATGAAAAACTGTTTTTT
CASSLPGQGLNEKLFF
>TRBV4-1|-|TRBJ2-2|-|16
TGCGCCAGCAGCCAACAAGGACAGAACCCCACCGGGGAGCTGTTTTTT
CASSQQGQNPTGELFF
>TRBV6-1|-|TRBJ1-1|-|13
TGTGCCAGCAGTAGCGGGAGTAGGACTGAAGCTTTCTTT
CASSSGSRTEAFF
>TRBV5-1|-|TRBJ2-7|TRBD1|15
TGCGCCAGCAGCTTGGAGGGACAGGGGCCCTACGAGCAGTACTTC
CASSLEGQGPYEQYF
>TRBV11-2|-|TRBJ1-2|TRBD1|13
TGTGCCAGCAGCTTATGGCAGGGGGTTGGCTACACCTTC
CASSLWQGVGYTF
>TRBV4-1|-|TRBJ1-6|-|14
TGCGCCAGCAGCCAAGATCTCGGGGAGCAACCCCTCCACTTT
CASSQDLGEQPLHF
>TRBV9|once|TRBJ1-6|TRBD1|13
TGTGCCAGCAGCGTGCAGGGGGATTCACCCCTCCACTTT
CASSVQGDSPLHF
>TRBV7-8|-|TRBJ2-7|-|14
TGTGCCAGCACTATAGGACTATTGGGCTACGAGCAGTACTTC
CASTIGLLGYEQYF
>TRBV5-1|-|TRBJ2-7|-|15
TGCGCCAGCACCCTTAAGGCAGGAGGCTCCTACGAGCAGTACTTC
CASTLKAGGSYEQYF
>TRBV29-1|-|TRBJ2-1|-|14
TGCAGCGTCACGCCTCAGGCCGGGGGAAATGAGCAGTTCTTC
CSVTPQAGGNEQFF
>TRBV2|-|TRBJ2-3|-|12
TGTGCCAGCTTCGAGCGGGCGGATACGCAGTATTTT
CASFERADTQYF
>TRBV9|-|TRBJ1-1|TRBD1|15
TGTGCCAGCAGCCCTGGACAGGGGCGCCACACTGAAGCTTTCTTT
CASSPGQGRHTEAFF
>TRBV19|-|TRBJ2-5|TRBD2|17
TGTGCCAGTAGCCCTGGCGCGGCGGGAGCGTACCAAGAGACCCAGTACTTC
CASSPGAAGAYQETQYF
>TRBV5-4|-|TRBJ2-2|-|16
TGTGCCAGCACCCTGGGGGCAGCCCAGAACACCGGGGAGCTGTTTTTT
CASTLGAAQNTGELFF
>TRBV7-3|-|TRBJ2-3|-|13
TGTGCCAGCAGCTCCCCCGACAAATATACGCAGTATTTT
CASSSPDKYTQYF
>TRBV14|-|TRBJ2-7|TRBD1|15
TGTGCCAGCAGCCAACGCCCCGGGACAGGGAACGAGCAGTACTTC
CASSQRPGTGNEQYF
>TRBV5-4|-|TRBJ1-3|TRBD1|13
TGTGCCAGCAGCCAGGGGGGTCGGGACACCATATATTTT
CASSQGGRDTIYF
>TRBV5-1|-|TRBJ2-7|TRBD2|12
TGCGCCAGCAGAGGGAGCGGGGTCGAGCAGTACTTC
CASRGSGVEQYF
>TRBV7-6|-|TRBJ2-1|-|16
TGTGCCAGCAGCCCCGGCGGGGCTAGCGCGTACAATGAGCAGTTCTTC
CASSPGGASAYNEQFF
>TRBV11-2|-|TRBJ1-3|-|13
TGTGCCAGCAGCTTAAGGCCCGAGGGCACCATATATTTT
CASSLRPEGTIYF
>TRBV7-8|-|TRBJ2-7|-|13
TGTGCCAGCACCGATATTTACAACTACGAGCAGTACTTC
CASTDIYNYEQYF